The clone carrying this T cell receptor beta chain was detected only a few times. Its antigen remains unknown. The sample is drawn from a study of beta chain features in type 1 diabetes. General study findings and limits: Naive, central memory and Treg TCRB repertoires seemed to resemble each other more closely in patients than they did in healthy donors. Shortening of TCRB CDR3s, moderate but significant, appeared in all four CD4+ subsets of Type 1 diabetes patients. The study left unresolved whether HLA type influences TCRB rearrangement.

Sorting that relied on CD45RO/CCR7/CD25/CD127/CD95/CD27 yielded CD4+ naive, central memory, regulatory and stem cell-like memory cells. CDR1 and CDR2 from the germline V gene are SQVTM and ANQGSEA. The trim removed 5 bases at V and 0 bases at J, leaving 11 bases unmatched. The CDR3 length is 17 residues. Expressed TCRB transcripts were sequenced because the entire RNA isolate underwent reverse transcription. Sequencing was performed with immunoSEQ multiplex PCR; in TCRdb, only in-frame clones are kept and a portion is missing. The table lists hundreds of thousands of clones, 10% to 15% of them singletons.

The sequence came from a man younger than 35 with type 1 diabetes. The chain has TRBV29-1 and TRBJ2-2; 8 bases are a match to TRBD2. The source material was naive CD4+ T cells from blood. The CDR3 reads CSVQGFGGGSNTGELFF. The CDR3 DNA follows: TGCAGCGTTCAGGGTTTCGGCGGGGGGTCGAACACCGGGGAGCTGTTTTTT.